These T cell receptor beta chains were read from a single sample in a study of human T cells and chemical hapten exposure. Using its own MiXCR run on the RACE reads, TCRdb lists one record per CDR3 protein. Of tens of thousands of distinct CDR3 sequences in the sample, less than 14% were seen once. The sequencing used whole blood, collected in connection with sensitization to the hapten diphenylcyclopropenone (DPC). The receptors shown here come from a woman between 50 and 59 years old with alopecia areata. Some clones in this sample may be carry-over from other donors' samples. The CDR3 runs from the conserved cysteine through the conserved F or W. Fields, in order: D gene, J gene, clone size, V gene, CDR3 protein, CDR3 DNA. D genes are given only for firm matches. The size field is filled for only some rows; it gives once, few, many or a size class.

-,TRBJ2-3,few,TRBV18,CASSRQGGGTDTQYF,TGTGCCAGCTCACGGCAGGGGGGCGGCACAGATACGCAGTATTTT
-,TRBJ1-5,many,TRBV5-8,CASSFRESNQPQHF,TGTGCCAGCAGCTTCAGGGAAAGCAATCAGCCCCAGCATTTT
-,TRBJ2-7,many,TRBV11-2,CASSITDSSWQYF,TGTGCCAGCAGCATAACGGACTCAAGTTGGCAGTACTTC
TRBD1,TRBJ1-5,many,TRBV29-1,CSAGQGDQPQHF,TGCAGCGCAGGACAGGGCGATCAGCCCCAGCATTTT
TRBD2,TRBJ2-2,few,TRBV20-1,CSARGGLARTGELFF,TGCAGTGCTAGAGGGGGACTAGCGAGGACCGGGGAGCTGTTTTTT
TRBD2,TRBJ2-7,few,TRBV19,CASRPGLAGVYEQYF,TGTGCCAGTAGGCCGGGACTAGCGGGAGTCTACGAGCAGTACTTC
-,TRBJ2-2,-,TRBV2,CASSEAVGRAIGELFF,TGTGCCAGCAGTGAAGCGGTCGGCAGGGCGATCGGGGAGCTGTTTTTT
TRBD2,TRBJ2-5,-,TRBV5-1,CASSLLLSAGEETQYF,TGCGCCAGCAGCTTACTTCTCAGCGCGGGGGAGGAGACCCAGTACTTC
-,TRBJ1-5,-,TRBV19,CASSPRGGGESNQPQHF,TGTGCCAGTAGCCCCCGAGGAGGCGGGGAAAGCAATCAGCCCCAGCATTTT
TRBD1,TRBJ1-5,many,TRBV18,CASSPGTVNNQPQHF,TGTGCCAGCTCACCCGGGACAGTGAACAATCAGCCCCAGCATTTT
TRBD1,TRBJ1-4,few,TRBV6-5,CASSPSGTGAYNEKLFF,TGTGCCAGCAGCCCTTCCGGGACAGGGGCTTATAATGAAAAACTGTTTTTT
-,TRBJ1-2,many,TRBV4-1,CASSQIQPTYGYTF,TGCGCCAGCAGCCAGATTCAGCCTACCTATGGCTACACCTTC
-,TRBJ2-7,many,TRBV7-6,CASGGEGNEQYF,TGTGCCAGCGGGGGCGAGGGGAACGAGCAGTACTTC
-,TRBJ1-2,-,TRBV6-5,CASSTKGRGVYTF,TGTGCCAGCAGCACGAAGGGGAGAGGTGTCTACACCTTC
TRBD2,TRBJ2-1,many,TRBV7-2,CASSLDATSVDEQFF,TGTGCCAGCAGCTTAGACGCGACTAGCGTCGATGAGCAGTTCTTC
-,TRBJ2-7,-,TRBV28,CASSHLEQYF,TGTGCCAGCAGCCACCTCGAGCAGTACTTC
-,TRBJ2-2,-,TRBV9,CASSPGPNTGELFF,TGTGCCAGCAGCCCGGGACCAAACACCGGGGAGCTGTTTTTT
-,TRBJ2-3,many,TRBV6-1,CASSEASNTDTQYF,TGTGCCAGCAGTGAAGCTAGTAACACAGATACGCAGTATTTT
TRBD1,TRBJ2-2,-,TRBV2,CASSGSFRTGDTGELFF,TGTGCCAGCAGTGGGAGTTTTAGGACAGGGGACACCGGGGAGCTGTTTTTT
TRBD2,TRBJ2-1,many,TRBV7-3,CASSPRASGIYNEQFF,TGTGCCAGCAGCCCCCGGGCTAGCGGGATCTACAATGAGCAGTTCTTC
TRBD1,TRBJ2-5,-,TRBV19,CASGQGARETQYF,TGTGCCAGTGGACAGGGGGCAAGAGAGACCCAGTACTTC
TRBD2,TRBJ2-5,many,TRBV18,CASSPPTSETQYF,TGTGCCAGCTCACCACCGACTAGCGAGACCCAGTACTTC
-,TRBJ2-7,many,TRBV30,CAWSPVGPGASEYF,-
-,TRBJ2-3,-,TRBV6-5,CATGADTQYF,TGTGCCACGGGAGCAGATACGCAGTATTTT
-,TRBJ2-2,many,TRBV6-2/TRBV6-3,CASHYRVTGELFF,TGTGCCAGTCACTACAGGGTCACCGGGGAGCTGTTTTTT
-,TRBJ1-5,few,TRBV12-3/TRBV12-4,CASRGHDQPQHF,TGTGCCAGCAGAGGGCACGATCAGCCCCAGCATTTT
-,TRBJ2-1,-,TRBV6-1,CASSPHNEQFF,TGTGCCAGCAGCCCACACAATGAGCAGTTCTTC
-,TRBJ2-1,many,TRBV7-2,CASSLSGGAHNEQFF,TGTGCCAGCAGCTTGTCCGGGGGAGCCCACAATGAGCAGTTCTTC
-,TRBJ1-5,few,TRBV6-5,CASKSDGASQPQHF,TGTGCCAGCAAGTCTGACGGAGCTAGTCAGCCCCAGCATTTT
-,TRBJ1-1,many,TRBV28,CASSLVPGNPEAFF,TGTGCCAGCAGTTTGGTACCAGGGAACCCTGAAGCTTTCTTT
-,TRBJ2-1,many,TRBV11-2,CASSLVGLGNNEQFF,TGTGCCAGCAGCTTAGTAGGGTTAGGAAACAATGAGCAGTTCTTC
-,TRBJ1-5,many,TRBV20-1,CSARVDGGGPQHF,TGCAGTGCTAGAGTGGACGGCGGTGGGCCCCAGCATTTT
TRBD2,TRBJ2-1,-,TRBV29-1,CSVAGLAGGPLADEQFF,TGCAGCGTTGCGGGACTAGCGGGAGGCCCGCTTGCGGATGAGCAGTTCTTC
TRBD2,TRBJ2-1,many,TRBV11-2,CASSPLAAYNEQFF,TGTGCCAGCAGCCCTCTAGCGGCCTACAATGAGCAGTTCTTC
TRBD2,TRBJ2-1,few,TRBV6-5,CASSYLPARTSGRVGEQFF,TGTGCCAGCAGTTACTTACCAGCCCGGACTAGCGGGAGGGTGGGTGAGCAGTTCTTC
-,TRBJ2-5,many,TRBV18,CASSPRIDSSSNYF,TGTGCCAGCTCACCAAGAATAGACAGTTCGTCTAATTACTTC
-,TRBJ2-5,many,TRBV29-1,CSVEEGAGLIGETQYF,TGCAGCGTTGAAGAGGGGGCAGGTTTGATCGGGGAGACCCAGTACTTC
-,TRBJ2-1,-,TRBV11-1,CASSLGMARGRYWEQFF,TGTGCCAGCAGCTTAGGTATGGCTAGAGGTCGATATTGGGAGCAGTTCTTC
-,TRBJ2-2,many,TRBV4-2,CASSQDIQLAGELFF,TGTGCCAGCAGCCAAGATATTCAGCTAGCCGGGGAGCTGTTTTTT
TRBD2,TRBJ2-1,few,TRBV24-1,CATSGAGAAYNEQFF,TGTGCCACCAGTGGGGCGGGAGCAGCCTACAATGAGCAGTTCTTC
-,TRBJ2-3,few,TRBV7-2,CASSLSGGMTSTDTQYF,TGTGCCAGCTCCCTATCGGGCGGGATGACTAGCACAGATACGCAGTATTTT